Each of the 26 T cell receptor beta chains below was sequenced from the same sample in a study of T cell responses to AZD1222 COVID-19 vaccine. Generated by immunoSEQ multiplex PCR, the TCRdb table keeps only in-frame clones and is missing some. The sample lists approximately 170,000 clones, about 92% occurring once. Sequences were derived from peripheral blood, sampled on day 0 of AZD1222 vaccination. All receptors come from an adult in good health.

The chain recombines TRBV27 with TRBJ2-7; D perhaps matches TRBD1 (5 bases). The germline gives CDR1 MNHEY, CDR2 SMNVEV (reference sequence). CDR3 length: 15 residues. The V end was cut by 4 bases, the J end by 7 bases, with 20 bases between. Here the CDR3 DNA reads TGTGCCAGCAGTTCTCCAGGGCCACGTCGTCGGGAGCAGTACTTC. Translated, it gives CASSSPGPRRREQYF.

The chain carries TRBV18 and TRBJ2-3; TRBD2 aligns across 8 bases. This CDR3 comprises 15 residues. Germline V lookup: CDR1 KGHSH, CDR2 LQKENI. The trim removed 3 bases at V and 2 bases at J, leaving 4 bases unmatched. The DNA of the CDR3 is TGTGCCAGCTCACCCCGGGGGGGGCTCACAGATACGCAGTATTTT. Protein sequence: CASSPRGGLTDTQYF. The full variable domain, in which reference TRBV18 and TRBJ2-3 provide the parts outside the CDR3, is NAGVMQNPRHLVRRRGQEARLRCSPMKGHSHVYWYRQLPEEGLKFMVYLQKENIIDESGMPKERFSAEFPKEGPSILRIQQVVRGDSAAYFCASSPRGGLTDTQYFGPGTRLTVL.

The V call is TRBV11-2, the J call TRBJ1-1, with D perhaps matching TRBD1 (5 bases). The CDR3 is made up of 13 amino acids. The germline V gene encodes CDR1 SGHAT and CDR2 FQNNGV. Trimming removed 3 bases from V and 7 bases from J, with 12 bases in between. This CDR3 is CASSFFGGDEAFF. The CDR3 region has the DNA TGTGCCAGCAGCTTTTTTGGGGGGGATGAAGCTTTCTTT.

The chain is built from TRBV7-9 and TRBJ1-2, with TRBD1 as a possible D gene (6 bases). This CDR3 is 14 amino acids long. CDR1 SEHNR and CDR2 FQNEAQ come from the germline V gene (reference sequence). The germline V and J ends were trimmed by 2 bases and 7 bases, with 14 bases remaining between them. CDR3 nucleotides: TGTGCCAGCAGCTTAATGCACAGGGCAAGTGGCTACACCTTC. Its translation is CASSLMHRASGYTF.

The chain employs TRBV4-2 and TRBJ2-1, with 13 nucleotides matching TRBD2. This CDR3 contains 21 residues. CDR1 LGHNA and CDR2 YNFKEQ come from the germline V gene. V was pared by 4 bases and J by 0 bases, with 15 bases of the junction left unmatched. The CDR3 DNA follows: TGTGCCAGCAGCCCCCTTCCAACTAGCGGGGGGGCCCCTGACTCCTACAATGAGCAGTTCTTC. Translating gives CASSPLPTSGGAPDSYNEQFF.

The V and J genes are TRBV18 and TRBJ2-3, with D uncertain. The CDR3 contains 15 residues. V was shortened by 2 bases and J by 2 bases, with 11 bases between the two germline ends. Germline CDR1 and CDR2: KGHSH and LQKENI. CDR3: CASSPAQAITDTQYF. CDR3 DNA: TGTGCCAGCTCACCAGCCCAGGCAATCACAGATACGCAGTATTTT.

This chain joins TRBV25-1 and TRBJ1-6, with 10 bases identical to TRBD1. Trimming removed 4 bases from V and 10 bases from J; junction bases left unmatched: 4. The CDR3 is made up of 14 amino acids. CDR1 and CDR2 from the germline V gene are MGHDK and SYGVNS. CDR3 bases: TGTGCCAGCAGTGCGGGACAGGGGTGGTCACCCCTCCACTTT. Translated: CASSAGQGWSPLHF.

V and J are TRBV30 and TRBJ1-1; D perhaps matches TRBD1 (5 bases). V was pared by 4 bases and J by 0 bases, with 12 bases between. The CDR3 loop spans 14 amino acids. Germline CDR1 reads GTSNPN; CDR2 reads SVGIG (reference sequence). The CDR3 region has the DNA TGTGCCTGGAATTCGGGACCTATGAACACTGAAGCTTTCTTT. Translation gives CAWNSGPMNTEAFF.

This chain joins TRBV3-1 (or the pseudogene TRBV3-2) and TRBJ2-7; either TRBD1 or TRBD2 may supply D (6 bases each). The germline V gene has CDR1 LGHDT and CDR2 YNNKEL (reference sequence). V shed 0 bases and J shed 2 bases, with 14 bases lying between them. CDR3 length: 16 residues. The CDR3 DNA reads TGTGCCAGCAGCCAAGATTGGGGGGCAGGGGCCTACGAGCAGTACTTC. Protein product: CASSQDWGAGAYEQYF.

As DNA, the CDR3 is TGTGCCAGCAGCCCGCAACGGGGTGCCGGGGGTGAAAAACTGTTTTTT. Its protein is CASSPQRGAGGEKLFF. The chain recombines TRBV3-1 (or the pseudogene TRBV3-2) with TRBJ1-4; TRBD1 is a possible D gene (5 bases). The CDR3 is 16 amino acids. The germline CDR1 and CDR2 sequences are LGHDT and YNNKEL (reference sequence). V was pared by 4 bases and J by 7 bases, with 19 bases between.

V is TRBV2 and J is TRBJ1-1; a possible D gene is TRBD1 (5 bases). V lost 4 bases and J 1 base, leaving 19 bases between the germline ends. CDR3 size: 17 residues. Per the germline V gene, CDR1 is SNHLY and CDR2 is FYNNEI. CDR3 region: CASSVSRTGGGNTEAFF. In nucleotides, the CDR3 is TGTGCCAGCAGTGTATCTCGCACTGGGGGGGGGAACACTGAAGCTTTCTTT.

The V and J genes are TRBV3-1 (or the pseudogene TRBV3-2) and TRBJ1-6; D gene unclear. Trimming removed 3 bases at V and 8 bases at J, with 11 bases between. CDR1 LGHDT and CDR2 YNNKEL come from the germline V gene (reference sequence). The CDR3 spans 14 residues. The DNA of the CDR3 is TGTGCCAGCAGCCAGGTTCTCTTGTATTCACCCCTCCACTTT. As protein: CASSQVLLYSPLHF.

The CDR3 nucleotides read TGTGCCAGCAGTGACTATGGCTACACCTTC. Translating gives CASSDYGYTF. V usage is TRBV25-1 and J usage is TRBJ1-2; D remains unclear. The V end was cut by 3 bases, the J end by 4 bases, with 0 bases between. Germline V lookup: CDR1 MGHDK, CDR2 SYGVNS. The CDR3 loop spans 10 amino acids.

This chain uses TRBV19 with TRBJ1-5, with D hard to call. Germline loops: CDR1 LNHDA, CDR2 SQIVND (reference sequence). This CDR3 region has 14 residues. V was trimmed by 0 bases and J by 7 bases, leaving 10 bases between them. CDR3 bases: TGTGCCAGTAGTATAGAGCTTAGGACCCAGCCCCAGCATTTT. It is translated as CASSIELRTQPQHF. The full variable domain, completed using reference TRBV19 and TRBJ1-5, is DGGITQSPKYLFRKEGQNVTLSCEQNLNHDAMYWYRQDPGQGLRLIYYSQIVNDFQKGDIAEGYSVSREKKESFPLTVTSAQKNPTAFYLCASSIELRTQPQHFGDGTRLSIL.

This chain uses TRBV11-2 with TRBJ2-2; D is uncertain. The V end was cut by 3 bases, the J end by 5 bases, with 7 bases between. This CDR3 comprises 13 residues. The germline V gene has CDR1 SGHAT and CDR2 FQNNGV. The CDR3 loop is CASSFTGTGELFF. As DNA, the CDR3 is TGTGCCAGCAGCTTTACTGGAACCGGGGAGCTGTTTTTT.

The rearrangement links TRBV5-4 to TRBJ2-7; 10 bases match TRBD2. After removal of 0 bases from V and 0 bases from J, the junction contained 6 bases not matched to a gene. CDR1 and CDR2 (germline): SGHNT, YYREEE (reference sequence). This CDR3 region has 17 residues. CDR3 residues: CASSLGLAGVGSYEQYF. The CDR3 DNA sequence: TGTGCCAGCAGCTTGGGGCTAGCGGGAGTAGGCTCCTACGAGCAGTACTTC.

V and J are TRBV28 and TRBJ1-6, with D perhaps matching TRBD1 (6 bases). The CDR3 is made up of 21 amino acids. V was cut by 5 bases and J by 0 bases, with 26 bases left in between. Germline V lookup: CDR1 MDHEN, CDR2 SYDVKM. The CDR3 here is CASSLHTSRTEGSSYNSPLHF. CDR3 in DNA: TGTGCCAGCAGTCTCCACACCTCAAGGACAGAAGGGAGCTCCTATAATTCACCCCTCCACTTT.

The rearrangement uses TRBV27 and TRBJ2-2, with D perhaps TRBD2 (5 bases). From germline, CDR1 is MNHEY and CDR2 SMNVEV (reference sequence). V was trimmed by 6 bases and J by 7 bases, leaving 24 bases between them. The CDR3 is 17 amino acids. The CDR3 DNA follows: TGTGCCAGCAGCACAACACGACTACTAGTTTCTATCGGGGAGCTGTTTTTT. Translated, it gives CASSTTRLLVSIGELFF.

For this clone: A read error may produce the germline difference seen at one junction end. The V and J genes are TRBV2 and TRBJ1-1; a weak D match, TRBD1 (5 bases). The CDR3 loop spans 12 amino acids. Germline V gene sequence: CDR1 SNHLY, CDR2 FYNNEI. For the CDR3, the DNA is TGTGCCAGCAGTGAAGACGATTTACAGGTTGCTTTT. It is translated as CASSEDDLQVAF. The variable domain in full, with the rest retrieved from reference TRBV2 and TRBJ1-1, is EPEVTQTPSHQVTQMGQEVILRCVPISNHLYFYWYRQILGQKVEFLVSFYNNEISEKSEIFDDQFSVERPDGSNFTLKIRSTKLEDSAMYFCASSEDDLQVAFGQGTRLTVV.

The rearrangement joins TRBV11-2 to TRBJ1-2; TRBD1 aligns across 8 bases. The CDR3 has 14 amino acids. The junction had 2 bases not matched to a gene; V was cut back by 1 base and J by 4 bases. Germline V gene sequence: CDR1 SGHAT, CDR2 FQNNGV. The DNA for the CDR3 is TGTGCCAGCAGCTTAGTAGGGACAGGCTATGGCTACACCTTC. This gives the protein CASSLVGTGYGYTF.

The gene calls are TRBV10-3 and TRBJ1-5; no firm D call. The CDR3 runs 13 residues. Trimming stripped 0 bases from V and 5 bases from J, with 5 bases between. The germline V gene has CDR1 ENHRY and CDR2 SYGVKD. CDR3 coding DNA: TGTGCCATCAGTGAGTCGGAATATCAGCCCCAGCATTTT. Translated, it gives CAISESEYQPQHF.

This chain uses TRBV19 with TRBJ2-7; the D call may be TRBD1 or TRBD2 (6 bases each). The CDR3 has 13 residues. Trimming removed 3 bases from V and 8 bases from J, with 14 bases in between. Germline V gene lookup returns CDR1 LNHDA and CDR2 SQIVND (reference sequence). The CDR3 coding sequence is TGTGCCAGTAGTATGTGGGGGGCTGTCCAGCAGTACTTC. Translated: CASSMWGAVQQYF. The entire variable domain, with the rest obtained from reference TRBV19 and TRBJ2-7, is as follows: DGGITQSPKYLFRKEGQNVTLSCEQNLNHDAMYWYRQDPGQGLRLIYYSQIVNDFQKGDIAEGYSVSREKKESFPLTVTSAQKNPTAFYLCASSMWGAVQQYFGPGTRLTVT.

DNA of the CDR3: TGTGCCAGCAGTTTTGTCGGAGGCGTTGAAGCTTTCTTT. This translates into CASSFVGGVEAFF. The rearrangement joins TRBV27 to TRBJ1-1; no reliable D call. Trimming removed 3 bases from V and 7 bases from J, with 12 bases in between. Germline assignment: CDR1 MNHEY and CDR2 SMNVEV (reference sequence). The CDR3 sequence is 13 residues long.

V and J are TRBV5-1 and TRBJ1-6; D is unresolved. The CDR3 length is 15 residues. V was cut by 0 bases and J by 5 bases, with 9 bases left in between. Germline CDR1 reads SGHRS; CDR2 reads YFSETQ. The CDR3 DNA sequence: TGCGCCAGCAGCTTGGACAGAACAAATAATTCACCCCTCCACTTT. This encodes CASSLDRTNNSPLHF.

The rearrangement joins TRBV6-5 to TRBJ1-2; D gene uncertain. Trimming left V 0 bases short and J 2 bases short, with 13 bases between. Germline V lookup: CDR1 MNHEY, CDR2 SVGAGI. This CDR3 contains 16 residues. The CDR3 region has the DNA TGTGCCAGCAGTTACTCCACCGGGAAGAAGAACTATGGCTACACCTTC. Amino acid sequence: CASSYSTGKKNYGYTF.

The rearrangement joins TRBV5-1 to TRBJ2-1, with D possibly TRBD1 on 6 matching bases. Trimming shortened V by 0 bases and J by 6 bases, and 25 bases separated the two germline ends. Per the germline V gene, CDR1 is SGHRS and CDR2 is YFSETQ. This CDR3 region has 19 residues. For the CDR3, the DNA is TGCGCCAGCAGCTTGGCAGGGACAAACCTTTCCCCGACCCCCAATGAGCAGTTCTTC. Translating it yields CASSLAGTNLSPTPNEQFF.